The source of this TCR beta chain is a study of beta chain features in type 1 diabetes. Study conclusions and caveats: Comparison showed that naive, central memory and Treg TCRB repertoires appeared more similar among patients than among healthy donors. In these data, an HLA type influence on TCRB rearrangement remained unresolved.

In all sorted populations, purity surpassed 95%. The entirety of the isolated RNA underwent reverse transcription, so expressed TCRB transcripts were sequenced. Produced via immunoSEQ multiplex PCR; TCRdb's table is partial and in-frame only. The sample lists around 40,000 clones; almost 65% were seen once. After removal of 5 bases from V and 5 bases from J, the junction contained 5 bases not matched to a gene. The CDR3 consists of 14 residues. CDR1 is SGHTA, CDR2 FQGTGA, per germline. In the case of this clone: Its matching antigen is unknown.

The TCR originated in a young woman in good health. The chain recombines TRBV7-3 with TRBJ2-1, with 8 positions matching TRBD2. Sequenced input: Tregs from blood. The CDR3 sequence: CASSVSGIDNEQFF. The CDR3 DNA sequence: TGTGCCAGCAGCGTTAGCGGGATCGACAATGAGCAGTTCTTC.